This TCR beta chain came from a study of PD-1 blockade in classical Hodgkin lymphoma. Study observations and caveats: Possibly reflecting disease activity or prior therapy, repertoire differences have causes that remain undefined. Complete responders entered with baseline diversity on par with newly diagnosed patients, the results showed. Newly diagnosed patients reportedly trailed healthy donors in baseline TCR diversity.

Here immunoSEQ multiplex PCR was the method, and the copy in TCRdb shows in-frame clones only, minus some. The sample holds fewer than 30,000 clones, approximately 87% seen once. Brentuximab vedotin exposure varied, and every patient relapsed after autologous stem cell transplantation. Germline assignment: CDR1 SEHNR and CDR2 FQNEAQ (reference sequence). Trimming cost V 5 bases and J 5 bases; bases outside gene matches: 7. The CDR3 runs to 16 residues. About this clone: The antigen is unknown.

The clonotype was recovered from a human donor with classical Hodgkin lymphoma. The rearrangement links TRBV7-9 to TRBJ2-2; TRBD1 agrees at 11 bases. Material: peripheral blood mononuclear cells (PBMCs), obtained before the second cycle of nivolumab. The CDR3 nucleotides read TGTGCCAGCAGCCCTTACGGACAGGGGGCTACCGGGGAGCTGTTTTTT. The encoded protein is CASSPYGQGATGELFF.